This note documents a single T cell receptor beta chain sequence. Its antigen is as yet unknown. Using immunoSEQ multiplex PCR, the repertoire was profiled, and TCRdb retains in-frame clones only, with some absent. The sample lists roughly 150,000 clones, just over 90% seen once, with about 9.1% in the top ten. This record comes from a study of T cell responses to AZD1222 COVID-19 vaccine. Study in general: Second-dose intervals of approximately 4 or approximately 12 weeks were pooled.

Overall study results and limits: Of spike-specific TCRs, nearly half reportedly target regions left unmutated in variants.

CDR1 is KGHSH and CDR2 is LQKENI in the germline V gene. CDR3 length equals 19 residues. V shed 1 base, J shed 2 bases, and the junction held 11 bases outside the gene matches. This sequence joins TRBV18 and TRBJ1-4; 9 bases map to TRBD1. Sequencing was performed on peripheral blood, taken on day 0 of AZD1222 vaccination. This TCR derives from an adult in good health. CDR3 sequence: CASSPLAYTGTGTNEKLFF. The CDR3 DNA sequence: TGTGCCAGCTCACCACTCGCCTACACCGGGACAGGGACTAATGAAAAACTGTTTTTT.